The 2 T cell receptor beta chains given below trace back to one sample, sequenced in a study of blood T cell repertoires in COVID-19. Here immunoSEQ multiplex PCR was the method, and the copy in TCRdb shows in-frame clones only, minus some. The sample lists hundreds of thousands of clones, 70% to 90% occurring once. The source material was peripheral blood. The receptors shown here come from a young man with active or convalescent COVID-19.

The chain links TRBV5-6 to TRBJ2-7, with D perhaps TRBD2 (6 bases). This CDR3 region has 18 residues. The germline V gene encodes CDR1 SGHDT and CDR2 YYEEEE. Trimming shortened V by 1 base and J by 0 bases, and 20 bases separated the two germline ends. CDR3 sequence: CASSLRTASDYSSYEQYF. The CDR3 DNA reads TGTGCCAGCAGCTTGAGGACTGCTAGCGATTACAGCTCCTACGAGCAGTACTTC.

The chain joins TRBV4-3 to TRBJ2-2; 11 positions agree with TRBD1. Per germline, CDR1 LGHNA and CDR2 YSLEER. The CDR3 extends over 15 amino acids. V gave up 5 bases and J gave up 5 bases; unmatched junction bases: 4. The CDR3 loop reads CASSYGTGGTGELFF. Here the CDR3 DNA reads TGCGCCAGCAGCTACGGGACAGGGGGAACCGGGGAGCTGTTTTTT.